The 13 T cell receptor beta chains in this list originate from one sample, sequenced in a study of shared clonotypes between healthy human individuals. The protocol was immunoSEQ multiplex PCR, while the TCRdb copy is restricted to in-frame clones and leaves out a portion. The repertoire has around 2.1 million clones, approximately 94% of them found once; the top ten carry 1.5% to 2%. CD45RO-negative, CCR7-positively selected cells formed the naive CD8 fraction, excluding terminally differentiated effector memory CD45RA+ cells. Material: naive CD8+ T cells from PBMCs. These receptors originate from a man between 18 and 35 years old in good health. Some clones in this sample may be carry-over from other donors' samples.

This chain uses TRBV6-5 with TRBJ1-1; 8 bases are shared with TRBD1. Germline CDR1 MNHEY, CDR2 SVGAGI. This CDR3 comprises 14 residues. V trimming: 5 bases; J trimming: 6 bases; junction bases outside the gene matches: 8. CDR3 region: CASSPDRVAPEAFF. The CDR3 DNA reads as TGTGCCAGCAGTCCGGACAGGGTGGCGCCTGAAGCTTTCTTT.

As DNA, the CDR3 is TGCGCCAGCAGCCAGCCCAGACCGACAGGGATATACGAGCAGTACTTC. Translating it yields CASSQPRPTGIYEQYF. This chain links TRBV4-1 with TRBJ2-7; 7 bases align to TRBD1. The J segment lost 4 bases and the V segment lost 3 bases, leaving 12 bases of the junction unmatched. The CDR3 length is 16 residues. In germline, CDR1 is MGHRA, CDR2 YSYEKL.

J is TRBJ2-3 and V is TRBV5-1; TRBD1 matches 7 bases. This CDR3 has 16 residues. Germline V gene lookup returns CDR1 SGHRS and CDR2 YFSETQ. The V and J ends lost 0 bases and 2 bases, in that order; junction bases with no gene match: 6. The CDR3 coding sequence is TGCGCCAGCAGCTTGGGCGTGACAGGGCTCACAGATACGCAGTATTTT. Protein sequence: CASSLGVTGLTDTQYF.

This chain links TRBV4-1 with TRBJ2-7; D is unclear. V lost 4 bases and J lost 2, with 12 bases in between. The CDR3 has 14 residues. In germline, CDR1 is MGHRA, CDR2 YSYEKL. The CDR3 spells CASSPDWATYEQYF. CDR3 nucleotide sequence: TGCGCCAGCAGCCCCGACTGGGCTACCTACGAGCAGTACTTC.

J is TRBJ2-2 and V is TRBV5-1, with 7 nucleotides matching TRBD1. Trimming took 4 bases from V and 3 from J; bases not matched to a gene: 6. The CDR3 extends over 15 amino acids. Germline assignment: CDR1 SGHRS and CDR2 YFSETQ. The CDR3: CASSQTTGHTGELFF. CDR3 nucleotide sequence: TGCGCCAGCAGCCAGACGACAGGGCACACCGGGGAGCTGTTTTTT.

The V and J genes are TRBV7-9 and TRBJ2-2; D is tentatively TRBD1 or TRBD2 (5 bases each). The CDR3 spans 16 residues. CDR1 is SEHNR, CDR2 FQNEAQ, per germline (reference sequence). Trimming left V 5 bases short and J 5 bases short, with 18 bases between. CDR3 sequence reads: CASSPGLRELTGELFF. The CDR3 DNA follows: TGTGCCAGCAGCCCGGGGCTCAGGGAGTTGACCGGGGAGCTGTTTTTT.

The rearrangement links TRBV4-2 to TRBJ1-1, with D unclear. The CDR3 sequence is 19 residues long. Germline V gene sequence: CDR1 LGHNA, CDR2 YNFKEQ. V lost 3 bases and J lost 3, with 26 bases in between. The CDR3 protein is CASSHIPLGEQAEDTEAFF. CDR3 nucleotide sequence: TGTGCCAGCAGCCACATCCCTTTGGGAGAGCAGGCTGAGGACACTGAAGCTTTCTTT.

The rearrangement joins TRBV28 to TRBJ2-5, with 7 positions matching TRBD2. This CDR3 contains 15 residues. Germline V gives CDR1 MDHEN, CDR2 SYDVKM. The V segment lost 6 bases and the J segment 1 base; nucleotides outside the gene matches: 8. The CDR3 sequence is CASSYLREVQETQYF. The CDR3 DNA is TGTGCCAGCAGCTACCTTCGGGAGGTCCAAGAGACCCAGTACTTC.

The DNA for the CDR3 is TGTGCCAGCAGCCAACGCCGGGACAGCTATCTCTATGGCTACACCTTC. Protein product: CASSQRRDSYLYGYTF. The rearrangement joins TRBV4-2 to TRBJ1-2; 7 nucleotides agree with TRBD1. CDR3 length: 16 amino acids. The germline CDR1 and CDR2 sequences are LGHNA and YNFKEQ. Trimming removed 2 bases from V and 4 bases from J; junction bases left unmatched: 10.

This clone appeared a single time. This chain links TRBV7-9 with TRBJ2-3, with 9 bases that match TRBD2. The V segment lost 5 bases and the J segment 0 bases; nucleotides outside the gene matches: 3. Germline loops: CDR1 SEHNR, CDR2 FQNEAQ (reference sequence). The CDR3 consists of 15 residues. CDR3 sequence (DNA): TGTGCCAGCAGCATAACTAGCGGGAGCACAGATACGCAGTATTTT. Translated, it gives CASSITSGSTDTQYF.

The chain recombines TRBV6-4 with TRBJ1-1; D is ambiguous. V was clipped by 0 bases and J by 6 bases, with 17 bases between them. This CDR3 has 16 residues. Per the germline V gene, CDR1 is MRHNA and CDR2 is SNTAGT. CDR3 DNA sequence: TGTGCCAGCAGTGACTCCCCGGGCTCGGGAATTCCTGAAGCTTTCTTT. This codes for CASSDSPGSGIPEAFF.

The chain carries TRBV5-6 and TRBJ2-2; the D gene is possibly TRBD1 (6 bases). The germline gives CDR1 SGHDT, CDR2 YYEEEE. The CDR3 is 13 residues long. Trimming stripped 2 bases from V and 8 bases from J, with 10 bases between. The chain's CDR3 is CASSFRQDGELFF. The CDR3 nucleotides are TGTGCCAGCAGCTTCCGACAGGATGGGGAGCTGTTTTTT.

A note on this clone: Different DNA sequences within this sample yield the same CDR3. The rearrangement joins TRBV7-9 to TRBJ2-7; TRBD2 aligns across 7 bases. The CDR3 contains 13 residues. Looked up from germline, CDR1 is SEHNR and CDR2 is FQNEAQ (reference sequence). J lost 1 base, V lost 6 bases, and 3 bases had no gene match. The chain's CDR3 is CASSGSGSYEQYF. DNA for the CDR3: TGTGCCAGCAGTGGTAGCGGGTCCTACGAGCAGTACTTC. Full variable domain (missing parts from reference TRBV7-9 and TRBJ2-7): DTGVSQNPRHKITKRGQNVTFRCDPISEHNRLYWYRQTLGQGPEFLTYFQNEAQLEKSRLLSDRFSAERPKGSFSTLEIQRTEQGDSAMYLCASSGSGSYEQYFGPGTRLTVT.